This T cell receptor (beta chain) was found in a study of PD-L1 blockade in urothelial cancer. Turning to the study itself: The patients' atezolizumab therapy, 1,200 mg intravenously every 3 weeks, started in the mid-2010s. Blood drawn 3 weeks (second dose) and 6 weeks after treatment start was analyzed.

The germline V gene encodes CDR1 SQVTM and CDR2 ANQGSEA. The CDR3 loop spans 14 amino acids. V dropped 3 bases and J dropped 6 bases, with 16 bases sitting between them. Using immunoSEQ multiplex PCR, the repertoire was profiled, and TCRdb retains in-frame clones only, with some absent. Among some 120,000 clones listed, around 90% were seen once. Study-level results: Lower than median blood TCR clonality before treatment predicted better survival.

Points on this clone: Antigen unknown.

Noted time point: peripheral blood 6 weeks after treatment start. V and J are TRBV29-1 and TRBJ2-3; no firm D call. Material: PBMCs, obtained around atezolizumab (anti-PD-L1) treatment. This receptor was obtained from a man aged 60 to 75 with urothelial cancer. CDR3 sequence (DNA): TGCAGCGTTGAGCGCTCACCTTGGGCGGATACGCAGTATTTT. Translating it yields CSVERSPWADTQYF.